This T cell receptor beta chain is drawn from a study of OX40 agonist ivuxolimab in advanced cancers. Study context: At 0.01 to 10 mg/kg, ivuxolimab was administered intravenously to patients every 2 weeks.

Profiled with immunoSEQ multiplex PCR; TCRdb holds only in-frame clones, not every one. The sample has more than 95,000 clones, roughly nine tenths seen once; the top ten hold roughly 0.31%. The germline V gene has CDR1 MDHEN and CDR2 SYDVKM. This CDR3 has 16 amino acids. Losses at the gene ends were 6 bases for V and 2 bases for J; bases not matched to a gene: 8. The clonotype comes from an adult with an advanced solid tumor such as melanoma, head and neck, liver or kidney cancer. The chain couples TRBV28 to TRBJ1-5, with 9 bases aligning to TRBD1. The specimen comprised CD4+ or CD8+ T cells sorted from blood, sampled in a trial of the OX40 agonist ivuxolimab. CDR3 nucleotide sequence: TGTGCCAGCAGCCCCCCTACAGGGGGCCGCAATCAGCCCCAGCATTTT. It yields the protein CASSPPTGGRNQPQHF.